The T cell receptor (beta chain) under discussion was sequenced for a study of blood T cell repertoires in COVID-19. Study as a whole: Researchers got acute and convalescent COVID-19 samples from the United States, Italy and Spain.

Libraries were prepared by immunoSEQ multiplex PCR; TCRdb keeps only in-frame clonotypes and omits some of them. The sample consists of about 130,000 clones, around 87% of them appearing once. This receptor was taken from an older woman with acute or convalescent COVID-19. Material for sequencing was peripheral blood.

The CDR3: CASTPGQGNYEQYF. CDR3 nucleotides: TGTGCCAGCACCCCGGGACAGGGAAATTACGAGCAGTACTTC. The chain carries TRBV6-5 and TRBJ2-7, with 9 bases that match TRBD1. V was pared by 7 bases and J by 4 bases, with 8 bases of the junction left unmatched. The CDR3 extends over 14 amino acids. Germline CDR1 and CDR2: MNHEY and SVGAGI.